This TCR beta chain was profiled in a study of cytomegalovirus exposure and HLA in healthy donors (dated by TCRdb to about 2017). Background for the entire study: An earlier analysis of some 620 of the donors reported about 300 Gb of sequence data and roughly 120 million unique TCR beta sequences obtained from about 170 million T cells. In the later analysis, no new phenotypic data were used to find candidate immune exposures; instead, reliance was placed on TCR beta sequences and their occurrence across donors. Using immunosequencing, the study profiled T cell repertoires from some 670 subjects and related those repertoires to cytomegalovirus serostatus. Alongside the repertoire data, information on donor age, sex, ethnicity and CMV serostatus was compiled. Every discovery cohort repertoire had been produced on one sequencing platform. The aim of the study was to test whether cataloging public T cell receptors could identify signatures of past pathogen exposure. About five DR-DQ haplotypes were handled as single units for association and clustering because linkage in the cohort was strong. To decide whether each TCR beta V gene segment behaved as functional or pseudogenic, an earlier analysis of nearly 600 of the donors relied on high-throughput TCR beta sequencing. Roughly 300 gigabases of sequencing data and 78 million or so unique TCR sequences were included in an early release covering roughly 600 HLA-typed donors. Among the approximately 430 genotyped donors, 75% to 90% belonged to the genetic ancestry cluster associated with self-reported Caucasian donors. In a later analysis, previously published TCR beta repertoires from 666 donors were re-analyzed and high-resolution HLA genotyping was added so that TCR occurrence patterns could be studied. Genome-wide SNP genotypes for about three fifths of the roughly 670 donors were used in a later genetic analysis, which treated that subset as a discovery cohort. Typing coverage differed by locus: A, B, C, DRB1 and DQB1 were typed in roughly 629-630 donors, DQA1 in 500 to 550, DPA1 in some 570, and DPB1 in approximately 450. To predict cytomegalovirus infection status, the study brought together high-throughput TCR immunosequencing, statistical association of individual TCRs with disease status, and machine learning. Besides the first cohort of approximately 670 subjects, a separate validation cohort made up of over 100 different subjects was used. Among around 400 genotyped donors of the cohort, an average of roughly 240,000 unique TCR beta nucleotide sequences were sequenced per donor, around 20% of them non-productive. HLA typing covered class I and class II loci at four-digit resolution.

In the case of this clone: Its binding antigen is unknown. Base quality data are lacking; no much larger clone is found one base away.

Receptor libraries were prepared by the immunoSEQ multiplex PCR assay. A mixture of 60 forward primers for TCR Vbeta segments and 13 reverse primers for TCR Jbeta segments was used in the multiplex PCR. The CDR3 region of rearranged TCR beta genes was amplified from genomic DNA by a multiplex PCR assay. The Illumina HiSeq System was used to sequence the amplified TCR beta libraries as 87-base-pair reads. As for the authors' bioinformatics: Across the 670 or so repertoires, a later analysis counted 80 million or so unique TCR beta chains, about 10 million of which were shared by at least two donors. Raw reads were error-corrected and collapsed into unique sequences by a nearest-neighbor algorithm in which closely related sequences were merged to remove PCR and sequencing errors. Alignment of CDR3 sequences to IMGT reference sequences was used to assign V, D and J gene segments. For a sequence to be retained, at least a six-nucleotide match to both a V gene segment and a J gene segment was required. A rearrangement counted as productive if the CDR3 had no stop codons and remained in frame with V and J, and every other rearrangement counted as non-productive. CDR3 was defined according to IMGT convention as the region running from the second conserved V-encoded cysteine to the conserved J-encoded phenylalanine. In an earlier analysis of around 570 of the donors, sequences lacking an unambiguous match to a single V gene segment were excluded. In an earlier analysis of 587 of the donors, V segments were called functional above 56.7% productive rearrangements and were called segregating when the between-donor standard deviation exceeded 5%. A statistical classification framework was developed to diagnose cytomegalovirus status using the catalog of TCR beta chain sequences. In a later analysis, V and J genes were assigned by comparing TCR nucleotide sequences against IMGT/GENE-DB human TR gene sequences. The TCRdist pipeline was used in a later analysis to assign CDR3 sequences and most-parsimonious VDJ recombination scenarios. In a later analysis, each TCR beta chain was defined by its CDR3 amino acid sequence together with its V-gene family, and reads lacking a unique V-gene family were excluded. To address suspected cross-contamination and a sequencing artifact, a later analysis removed approximately 590 highly shared, low-generation-probability nucleotide sequences. In a later analysis, a clonal expansion index for each public chain was calculated from normalized within-repertoire ranks of inferred template counts. In a later analysis, generation probabilities were computed using a VDJ recombination model fitted to out-of-frame rearrangements, and the results were checked against IGoR. In a later analysis, hypergeometric tests were used to score TCR-TCR, TCR-HLA and TCR-CMV co-occurrence, with a repertoire-size bias correction applied to TCR pairs. A later analysis estimated false discovery rates by permuting HLA or CMV assignments 20 times. In a later analysis, co-occurring TCRs were grouped using DBSCAN, and TCRdist sequence similarity was added for clustering within HLA-allele-positive subsets. Repertoires with fewer than 30,000 or more than 120,000 public chains, plus five repertoires with anomalous nucleotide sharing, were excluded from co-occurrence clustering. This immuneACCESS table, as held by TCRdb, lists in-frame sequences with V and J called but not all clones. Of the missing ones, under half trace to an unresolved V gene in checked studies; the others have no known cause. V and J calls and clone size are copied from that table; D and trimming were computed from the DNA. Present in this sample are some 100,000 clones, over 60% of which were seen just once. Approximately 10% of the sample comes from the top ten.

Relative to germline, V is 4 bases shorter and J is 3 bases shorter, with 22 bases between their ends. CDR3 length: 17 amino acids, cysteine to phenylalanine. This entry keeps only the CDR3 DNA: 51 bases, framed from base 1. Via the germline V gene (reference sequence), CDR1 is SEHNR and CDR2 FQNEAQ. Study-wide conclusions, independent of this receptor: In an earlier analysis of 587 of the donors, most TCR beta V segments appeared in productive rearrangements about 90% or about 30% of the time, broadly matching IMGT annotations. A later analysis found that HLA-associated TCR beta chains were more clonally expanded and had lower generation probabilities than equally common non-associated chains. Linkage disequilibrium might explain the correlated functional status among segregating V segments, but an unknown experimental factor could not be excluded. The only immune exposure information available for the cohort was CMV serostatus. The earlier analysis of almost 600 of the donors excluded 15 to 20 rarely observed V segments, including chromosome 9 orphons, because counts were too low. In a later analysis, the rate of TCR association differed among HLA loci, with DRB1 alleles having the most associated TCRs and HLA-C alleles having the fewest. In the study, 150 to 200 TCR beta chains were listed as associated with cytomegalovirus. At a false discovery rate of 0.05, a later analysis linked approximately 18,000 TCR beta sequences to specific HLA alleles. When HLA alleles, especially DR and DQ, strongly co-occurred, attributing TCR associations to individual alleles was difficult. Some IMGT-functional V segments, including TRBV6-2 and TRBV6-3, could not be distinguished by the 87-base-pair reads and were therefore excluded. According to a later genetic analysis, donors in an Asian-associated ancestry cluster had fewer N-insertions in productive TCRs than the roughly 670-donor mean. Most TCR sequences were seen in very few donors, while some public TCRs were found in many individuals. In this cohort, only TCR beta chains were sequenced, and detectable features were limited by the absence of alpha or paired-chain data. A further reported finding was that TCR beta sequences accurately predicted the HLA-A and HLA-B alleles for most subjects in the first cohort. An association between a missense DCLRE1C variant and V-gene and J-gene trimming of TCR beta chains was found in a later genetic analysis and replicated in an independent cohort. In a later analysis, several top co-occurrence clusters were reported to appear linked to parvovirus B19, influenza, CMV and Epstein-Barr virus. It was suggested by the authors that the approach could potentially be generalized to other disease states and immunological phenotypes. Cytomegalovirus status was reported to be diagnosed by the classifier with high specificity and sensitivity in both the original and validation cohorts. Because HLA typing was missing for some donors at each locus, association tests included only the typed subset. Roughly uniform sequencing depth across donors was assumed in presence/absence analyses, although this assumption may not hold. The sequencing pipeline was judged likely to have produced a cluster of highly shared sequence variants as a technical artifact. In vitro tests confirmed that a few of the cytomegalovirus-associated TCR beta chains recognize cytomegalovirus antigens. Most CMV-associated TCR beta chains appeared to be HLA-restricted in a later analysis, and the HLA associations seemed to be driven largely by CMV exposure.

The cohort comprised more than 550 healthy bone marrow donors. At the time of sampling, all cohort members were nominally healthy, though unrecorded immune exposures were likely present. The donor tested CMV seropositive, placing the donor among the 250 to 350 seropositive members of the cohort. Every donor gave a peripheral blood sample, and the peripheral blood mononuclear cells from that sample were used for TCR beta sequencing. The Qiagen DNeasy Blood Extraction Kit was used to extract genomic DNA from the blood cell samples. Sequenced: PBMCs. This receptor was obtained from a man aged 40-55 years in good health and CMV-seropositive. The rearrangement joined TRBV7-9 to TRBJ2-7; the D gene is perhaps TRBD2, from 6 matching bases. The DNA sequence reads TGTGCCAGCAGCTCCACCCTGGGGGGAGCAGCCTTCTACGAGCAGTACTTC. This gives the protein CASSSTLGGAAFYEQYF.